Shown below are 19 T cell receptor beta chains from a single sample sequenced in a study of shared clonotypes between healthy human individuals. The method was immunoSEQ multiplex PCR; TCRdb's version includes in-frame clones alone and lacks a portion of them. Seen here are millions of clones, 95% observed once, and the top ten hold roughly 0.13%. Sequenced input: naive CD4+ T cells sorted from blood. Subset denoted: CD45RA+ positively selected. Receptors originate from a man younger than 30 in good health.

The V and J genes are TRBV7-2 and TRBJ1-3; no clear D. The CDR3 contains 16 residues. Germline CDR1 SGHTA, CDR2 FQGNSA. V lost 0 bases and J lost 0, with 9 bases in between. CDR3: CASSLAPSSSGNTIYF. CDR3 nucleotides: TGTGCCAGCAGCTTAGCGCCTAGCAGCTCTGGAAACACCATATATTTT. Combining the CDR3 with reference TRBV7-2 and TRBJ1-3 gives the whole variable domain GAGVSQSPSNKVTEKGKDVELRCDPISGHTALYWYRQSLGQGLEFLIYFQGNSAPDKSGLPSDRFSAERTGGSVSTLTIQRTQQEDSAVYLCASSLAPSSSGNTIYFGEGSWLTVV.

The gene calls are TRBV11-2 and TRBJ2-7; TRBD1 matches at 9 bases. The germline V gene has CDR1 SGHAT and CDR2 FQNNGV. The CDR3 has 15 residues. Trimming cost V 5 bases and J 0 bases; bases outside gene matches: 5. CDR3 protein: CASSVTGGSSYEQYF. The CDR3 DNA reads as TGTGCCAGCAGCGTAACAGGGGGCAGCTCCTACGAGCAGTACTTC.

CDR3 region: CASSPQGGTAGGVQYF. CDR3 nucleotides: TGTGCCAGCAGTCCCCAGGGGGGTACAGCAGGCGGTGTGCAGTACTTC. This chain uses TRBV27 with TRBJ2-7; the D gene is possibly TRBD1 (7 bases). Germline V gene sequence: CDR1 MNHEY, CDR2 SMNVEV (reference sequence). The CDR3 spans 16 residues. The V and J ends lost 5 bases and 9 bases respectively, with 26 bases between them.

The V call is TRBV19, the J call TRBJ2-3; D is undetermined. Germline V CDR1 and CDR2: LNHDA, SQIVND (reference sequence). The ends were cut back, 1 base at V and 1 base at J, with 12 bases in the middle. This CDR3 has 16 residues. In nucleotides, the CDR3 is TGTGCCAGTAGTATAGGACGCGCTCGGGGCACAGATACGCAGTATTTT. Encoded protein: CASSIGRARGTDTQYF.

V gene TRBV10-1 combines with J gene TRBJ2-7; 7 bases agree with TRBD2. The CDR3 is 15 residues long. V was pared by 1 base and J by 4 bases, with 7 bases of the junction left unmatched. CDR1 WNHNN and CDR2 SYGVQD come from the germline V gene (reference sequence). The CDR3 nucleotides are TGCGCCAGCAGTGAGTACGAGGGAGGGCCGTACGAGCAGTACTTC. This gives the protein CASSEYEGGPYEQYF.

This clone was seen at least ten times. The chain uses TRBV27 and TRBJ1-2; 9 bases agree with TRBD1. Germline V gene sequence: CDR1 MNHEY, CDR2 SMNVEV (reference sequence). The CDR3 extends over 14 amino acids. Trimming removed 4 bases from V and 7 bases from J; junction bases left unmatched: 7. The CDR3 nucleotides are TGTGCCAGCAGTTCACAGGGGGCTGGCGGTGGCTACACCTTC. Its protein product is CASSSQGAGGGYTF.

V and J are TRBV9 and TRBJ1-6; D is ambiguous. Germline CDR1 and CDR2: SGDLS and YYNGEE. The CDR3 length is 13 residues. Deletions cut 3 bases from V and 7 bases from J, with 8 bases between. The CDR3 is CASSGNLNSPLHF. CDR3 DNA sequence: TGTGCCAGCAGCGGGAATCTAAATTCACCCCTCCACTTT.

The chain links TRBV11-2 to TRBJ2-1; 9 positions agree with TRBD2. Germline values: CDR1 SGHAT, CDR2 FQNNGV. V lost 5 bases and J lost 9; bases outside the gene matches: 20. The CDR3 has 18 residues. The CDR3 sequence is CASSPGSYSDSGSGEQFF. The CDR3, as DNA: TGTGCCAGCAGCCCCGGGTCGTATAGTGATAGCGGGAGTGGTGAGCAGTTCTTC.

For the CDR3, the DNA is TGTGCCAGCAGCTTCAACAGGGGGACGGGGGACCAGCATTTT. This encodes CASSFNRGTGDQHF. The rearrangement uses TRBV5-8 and TRBJ1-5, with TRBD1 identical over 8 bases. The V gene end was trimmed by 2 bases and the J gene end by 12 bases; junction bases not matched to a gene: 10. The CDR3 sequence is 14 residues long. CDR1 SGHTS and CDR2 YDEGEE come from the germline V gene. Full variable domain (rest looked up from reference TRBV5-8 and TRBJ1-5): EAGVTQSPTHLIKTRGQQATLRCSPISGHTSVYWYQQALGLGLQFLLWYDEGEERNRGNFPPRFSGRQFPNYSSELNVNALELEDSALYLCASSFNRGTGDQHFGDGTRLSIL.

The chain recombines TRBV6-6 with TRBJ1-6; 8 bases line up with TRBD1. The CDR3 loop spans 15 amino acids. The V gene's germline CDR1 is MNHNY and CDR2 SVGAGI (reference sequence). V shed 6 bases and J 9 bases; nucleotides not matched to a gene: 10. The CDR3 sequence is CASRVTGERISPLHF. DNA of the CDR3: TGTGCCAGCAGAGTGACAGGGGAGAGGATTTCACCCCTCCACTTT.

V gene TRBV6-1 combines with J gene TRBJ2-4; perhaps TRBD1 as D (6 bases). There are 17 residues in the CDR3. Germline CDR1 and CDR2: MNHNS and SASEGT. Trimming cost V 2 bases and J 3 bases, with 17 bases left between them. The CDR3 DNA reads TGTGCCAGCAGTGAAATCCCCACAGGGTATGGCAAAAACATTCAGTACTTC. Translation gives CASSEIPTGYGKNIQYF.

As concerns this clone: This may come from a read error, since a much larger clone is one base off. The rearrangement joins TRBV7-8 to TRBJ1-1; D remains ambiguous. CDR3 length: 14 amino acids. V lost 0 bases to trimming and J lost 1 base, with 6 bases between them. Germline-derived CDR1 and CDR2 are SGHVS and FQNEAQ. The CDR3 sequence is CASSLAGKNTEAFF. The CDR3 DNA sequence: TGTGCCAGCAGCTTAGCAGGGAAGAACACTGAAGCTTTCTTT.

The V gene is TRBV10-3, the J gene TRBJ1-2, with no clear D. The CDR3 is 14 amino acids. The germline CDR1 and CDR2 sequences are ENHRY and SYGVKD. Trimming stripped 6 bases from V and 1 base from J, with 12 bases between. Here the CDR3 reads CAISGGAVNYGYTF. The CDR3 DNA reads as TGTGCCATCAGCGGAGGAGCTGTTAACTATGGCTACACCTTC.

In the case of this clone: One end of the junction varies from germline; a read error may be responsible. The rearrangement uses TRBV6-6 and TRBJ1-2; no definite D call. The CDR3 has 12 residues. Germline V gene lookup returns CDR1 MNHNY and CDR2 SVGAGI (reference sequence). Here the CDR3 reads CAISEKAYGYTF. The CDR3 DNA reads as TGTGCCATCAGTGAGAAGGCTTATGGCTACACCTTC.

The CDR3 DNA is TGCGCCAGCAGTGAGTTTATAGGGGTGTCTAAATACGAGCAGTACTTC. Translation gives CASSEFIGVSKYEQYF. The V gene is TRBV10-1, the J gene TRBJ2-7; a weak D match, TRBD1 (5 bases). The CDR3 length is 16 residues. CDR1 and CDR2 (germline): WNHNN, SYGVQD (reference sequence). Trimming pared 1 base from V and 4 bases from J, leaving 17 bases between.

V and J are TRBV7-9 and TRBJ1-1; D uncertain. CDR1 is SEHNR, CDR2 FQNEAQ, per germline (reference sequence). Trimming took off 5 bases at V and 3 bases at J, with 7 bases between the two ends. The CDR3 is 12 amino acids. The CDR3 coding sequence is TGTGCCAGCAGCATTCAGGACACTGAAGCTTTCTTT. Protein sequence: CASSIQDTEAFF.

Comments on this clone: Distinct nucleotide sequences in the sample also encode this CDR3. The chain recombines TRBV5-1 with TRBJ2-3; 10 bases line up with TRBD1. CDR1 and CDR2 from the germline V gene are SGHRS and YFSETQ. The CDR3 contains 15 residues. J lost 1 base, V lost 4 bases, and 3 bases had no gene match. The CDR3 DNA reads TGCGCCAGCAGCCCCGGGACAGGGGGCACAGATACGCAGTATTTT. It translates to CASSPGTGGTDTQYF.

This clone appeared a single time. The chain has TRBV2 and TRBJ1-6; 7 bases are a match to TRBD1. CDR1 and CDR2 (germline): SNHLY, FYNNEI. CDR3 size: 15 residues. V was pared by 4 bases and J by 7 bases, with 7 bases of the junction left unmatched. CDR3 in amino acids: CASSVRDRDNSPLHF. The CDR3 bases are TGTGCCAGCAGTGTCCGCGACAGGGACAATTCACCCCTCCACTTT.

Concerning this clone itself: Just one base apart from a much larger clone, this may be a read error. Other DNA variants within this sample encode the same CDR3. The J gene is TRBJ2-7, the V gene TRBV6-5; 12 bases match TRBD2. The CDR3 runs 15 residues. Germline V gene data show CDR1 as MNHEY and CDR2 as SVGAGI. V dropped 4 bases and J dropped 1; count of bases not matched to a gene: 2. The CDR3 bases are TGTGCCAGCAGTTCCGGACTAGCGGGGTCCTACGAGCAGTACTTC. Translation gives CASSSGLAGSYEQYF.